This TCR beta chain was obtained from a study of blood T cell repertoires in COVID-19. The V gene lost 1 base and the J gene lost 2 bases, with 12 bases spanning the gap. The CDR3 is 15 amino acids. Germline CDR1 and CDR2: LNHDA and SQIVND (reference sequence). The data were produced by immunoSEQ multiplex PCR, yet TCRdb's version contains in-frame clones alone and is incomplete. This sample has fewer than 80,000 clones; 85% to 90% occur once, and the top ten carry 1%. Specimen: peripheral blood. The rearrangement uses TRBV19 and TRBJ2-7, with a weak D call TRBD1 (6 bases). The source of this sequence is a man between 65 and 85 years old with acute or convalescent COVID-19. CDR3 region: CASSIAGAKPYEQYF. Here the CDR3 DNA reads TGTGCCAGTAGTATAGCAGGGGCGAAACCCTACGAGCAGTACTTC.